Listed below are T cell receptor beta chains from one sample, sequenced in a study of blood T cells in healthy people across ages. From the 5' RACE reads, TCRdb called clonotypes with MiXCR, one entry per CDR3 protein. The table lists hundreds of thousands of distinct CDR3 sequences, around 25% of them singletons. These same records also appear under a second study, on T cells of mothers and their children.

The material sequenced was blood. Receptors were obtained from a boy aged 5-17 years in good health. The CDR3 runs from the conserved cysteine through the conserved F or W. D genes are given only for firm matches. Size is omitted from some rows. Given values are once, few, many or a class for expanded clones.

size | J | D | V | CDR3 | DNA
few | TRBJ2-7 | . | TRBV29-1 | CSVVTGRAEQYF | TGCAGCGTCGTTACGGGGCGCGCCGAGCAGTACTTC
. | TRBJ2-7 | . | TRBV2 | CASSEDWDAYEQYF | TGTGCCAGCAGTGAGGATTGGGATGCCTACGAGCAGTACTTC
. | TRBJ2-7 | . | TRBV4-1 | CASSQVAFTYEQYF | TGCGCCAGCAGCCAAGTTGCTTTTACCTACGAGCAGTACTTC
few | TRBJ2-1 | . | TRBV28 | CASSFGDSNEQFF | TGTGCCAGCAGTTTCGGCGACAGCAATGAGCAGTTCTTC
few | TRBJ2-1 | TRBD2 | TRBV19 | CASSYRASGGEREQFF | TGTGCCAGTAGTTATAGGGCTAGCGGGGGGGAAAGAGAGCAGTTCTTC
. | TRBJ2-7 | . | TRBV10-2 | CASSAILTGNEQYF | TGCGCCAGCAGTGCTATCCTTACAGGGAACGAGCAGTACTTC
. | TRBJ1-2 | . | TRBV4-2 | CASSQEEEGDYGYTF | TGTGCCAGCAGCCAGGAGGAGGAGGGGGACTATGGCTACACCTTC
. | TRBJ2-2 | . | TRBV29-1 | CSVEKYTGGRITGELFF | TGCAGCGTTGAAAAGTATACGGGGGGCCGTATCACCGGGGAGCTGTTTTTT
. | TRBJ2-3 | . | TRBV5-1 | CASSFRQEDTQYF | TGCGCCAGCAGCTTCAGACAGGAGGATACGCAGTATTTT
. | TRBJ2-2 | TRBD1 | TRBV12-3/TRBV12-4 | CASSLGQITGELFF | TGTGCCAGCAGTTTGGGACAGATCACCGGGGAGCTGTTTTTT
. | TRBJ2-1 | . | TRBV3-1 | CASSQFGEQFF | TGTGCCAGCAGCCAATTTGGTGAGCAGTTCTTC
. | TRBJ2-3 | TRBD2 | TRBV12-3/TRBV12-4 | CASSPLADTDTQYF | TGTGCCAGCAGCCCCCTAGCGGATACAGATACGCAGTATTTT
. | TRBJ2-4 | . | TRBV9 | CASSAAPGDVKNIQYF | TGTGCCAGCAGCGCTGCCCCGGGGGATGTCAAAAACATTCAGTACTTC
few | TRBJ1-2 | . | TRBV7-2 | CASSLDLGYTF | TGTGCCAGCAGCTTAGACTTAGGCTACACCTTC
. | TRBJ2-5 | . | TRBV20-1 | CSACGVGETQYF | TGCAGTGCCTGCGGGGTTGGGGAGACCCAGTACTTC
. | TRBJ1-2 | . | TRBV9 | CASSVGQDYGYTF | TGTGCCAGCAGCGTAGGACAAGACTATGGCTACACCTTC
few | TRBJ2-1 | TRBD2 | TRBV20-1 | CSARDGLATYNEQFF | TGCAGTGCTAGAGATGGACTAGCCACCTACAATGAGCAGTTCTTC
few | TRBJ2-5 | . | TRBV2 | CASSASLQETQYF | TGTGCCAGCAGTGCCTCGCTCCAAGAGACCCAGTACTTC
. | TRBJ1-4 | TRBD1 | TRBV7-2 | CASSLVEGANEKLFF | TGTGCCAGCAGCTTAGTAGAGGGGGCGAATGAAAAACTGTTTTTT